This TCR beta chain stems from a study of cytomegalovirus exposure and HLA in healthy donors (dated by TCRdb to about 2017). About the full investigation: In an earlier analysis of 550 to 750 of the donors, under 300 Gb of sequence data and roughly 100 million unique TCR beta sequences from roughly 190 million T cells were reported. Roughly 300 gigabases of sequencing data and tens of millions of unique TCR sequences were included in an early release covering about 620 HLA-typed donors. Of the roughly 390 genotyped donors, approximately 81% were placed in the genetic ancestry cluster associated with self-reported Caucasian donors. The study aimed to test whether cataloging public T cell receptors could reveal signatures of past pathogen exposure. The T cell repertoires of around 730 subjects were profiled by immunosequencing and related to cytomegalovirus serostatus. Along with the approximately 700-subject first cohort, a separate validation cohort of over a hundred different subjects was used. To predict cytomegalovirus infection status, the study brought together high-throughput TCR immunosequencing, statistical association of individual TCRs with disease status, and machine learning. A later analysis re-examined previously published TCR beta repertoires from about 670 donors and added high-resolution HLA genotyping to investigate patterns of TCR occurrence. Rather than using new phenotypic data, the later analysis identified candidate immune exposures from TCR beta sequences and from how often those sequences occurred across donors. To decide whether each TCR beta V gene segment behaved as functional or pseudogenic, an earlier analysis of several hundred of the donors relied on high-throughput TCR beta sequencing. Alongside the repertoire data, information on donor age, sex, ethnicity and CMV serostatus was compiled. A later genetic analysis took genome-wide SNP genotypes for about 55% of the 666 donors and used that subset as a discovery cohort. Every repertoire in the discovery cohort had been generated on one and the same sequencing platform. HLA typing covered class I and class II loci at four-digit resolution. The number of typed donors differed by locus: roughly 629-630 for A, B, C, DRB1 and DQB1; 500 to 550 for DQA1; approximately 600 for DPA1; and roughly 470 for DPB1. Four to six DR-DQ haplotypes were handled as single units for association and clustering, since linkage in the cohort was strong. Among some 400 genotyped donors of the cohort, an average of approximately 240,000 unique TCR beta nucleotide sequences was sequenced per donor, of which about 19% were non-productive. Findings and caveats that apply to the study as a whole: HLA typing was unavailable for some donors at each locus, so association tests used only the typed subset. According to a later genetic analysis, donors in an Asian-associated ancestry cluster had fewer N-insertions in productive TCRs than the approximately 670-donor mean. A later analysis associated approximately 17,000 TCR beta sequences with specific HLA alleles at a false discovery rate of 0.05. Broadly in line with IMGT annotations, most TCR beta V segments showed up in productive rearrangements about 87% or about 30% of the time in an earlier analysis of about 500 of the donors. In a later analysis, HLA-associated TCR beta chains showed more clonal expansion and lower generation probabilities than non-associated chains that were equally common. Assigning TCR associations to individual alleles was difficult when HLA alleles, especially DR and DQ, strongly co-occurred. Because counts were too low, about 15 rarely observed V segments, including chromosome 9 orphons, were left out of the earlier analysis of a few hundred of the donors. The presence/absence analyses assumed that sequencing depth was roughly uniform across donors, and that assumption may not be true. In a later analysis, the rate of TCR association differed among HLA loci, with DRB1 alleles having the most associated TCRs and HLA-C alleles having the fewest. An association between a missense DCLRE1C variant and V-gene and J-gene trimming of TCR beta chains was found in a later genetic analysis and replicated in an independent cohort. Correlated functional status among segregating V segments might be attributable to linkage disequilibrium, but an unknown experimental factor could not be ruled out. The cohort was sequenced for TCR beta chains only, and without alpha or paired-chain data the features that could be detected were limited. A few of the identified cytomegalovirus-associated TCR beta chains were confirmed in vitro to be specific for cytomegalovirus antigens. Most TCR sequences were seen in very few donors, while some public TCRs were found in many individuals. A further reported finding was that TCR beta sequences accurately predicted the HLA-A and HLA-B alleles for most subjects in the first cohort. The authors suggested that the approach could potentially be generalized to other disease states and immunological phenotypes. Cytomegalovirus status was reported to be diagnosed by the classifier with high specificity and sensitivity in both the original and validation cohorts. The study listed approximately 150 TCR beta chains as associated with cytomegalovirus. CMV serostatus was the only immune exposure information available for the cohort. According to a later analysis, most CMV-associated TCR beta chains appeared to be HLA-restricted, and the HLA associations seemed to be driven largely by CMV exposure. A cluster of highly shared sequence variants was judged likely to represent a technical artifact of the sequencing pipeline. According to a later analysis, parvovirus B19, influenza, CMV and Epstein-Barr virus appeared linked to several top co-occurrence clusters. Some IMGT-functional V segments, including TRBV6-2 and TRBV6-3, could not be told apart with the 87-base-pair reads, so those segments were excluded.

The cohort was made up of around 720 healthy bone marrow donors. All cohort members were sampled while nominally healthy, although unrecorded immune exposures were likely present. The donor tested CMV seropositive, placing the donor among the 289 seropositive members of the cohort. A peripheral blood sample was collected from each donor, and TCR beta sequencing was performed on peripheral blood mononuclear cells. Genomic DNA was extracted from the blood cell samples with the Qiagen DNeasy Blood Extraction Kit. The method was the immunoSEQ multiplex PCR assay. The multiplex PCR relied on a mix of 60 forward primers for TCR Vbeta segments and 13 reverse primers for TCR Jbeta segments. The CDR3 region of rearranged TCR beta genes was amplified from genomic DNA with a multiplex PCR assay. The amplified TCR beta libraries were sequenced on the Illumina HiSeq System as 87-base-pair reads. On the study's bioinformatics: A later analysis counted some 80 million unique TCR beta chains across the 650 to 800 repertoires, and around 9.9 million of these chains were shared by at least two donors. A nearest-neighbor algorithm error-corrected the raw reads and collapsed the reads into unique sequences, merging closely related sequences to remove PCR and sequencing errors. To assign V, D and J gene segments, CDR3 sequences were aligned to IMGT reference sequences. For a sequence to be retained, at least a six-nucleotide match to both a V gene segment and a J gene segment was required. Rearrangements were classified as productive when the CDR3 lacked stop codons and remained in frame with V and J, and all other rearrangements were classified as non-productive. CDR3 was defined according to IMGT convention as the region running from the second conserved V-encoded cysteine to the conserved J-encoded phenylalanine. The earlier analysis of some 580 of the donors excluded any sequence lacking an unambiguous match to a single V gene segment. In an earlier analysis of a few hundred of the donors, V segments were called functional above 56.7% productive rearrangements and were called segregating when the between-donor standard deviation exceeded 5%. To diagnose cytomegalovirus status from the catalog of TCR beta chain sequences, a statistical classification framework was built. In a later analysis, TCR nucleotide sequences were compared against IMGT/GENE-DB human TR gene sequences so that V and J genes could be assigned. The TCRdist pipeline was used in a later analysis to assign CDR3 sequences and most-parsimonious VDJ recombination scenarios. In a later analysis, each TCR beta chain was defined by its CDR3 amino acid sequence together with its V-gene family, and reads without a unique V-gene family were excluded. As a way to deal with suspected cross-contamination and a sequencing artifact, a later analysis dropped 450 to 600 nucleotide sequences that were highly shared and had low generation probability. In a later analysis, a clonal expansion index for each public chain was calculated from normalized within-repertoire ranks of inferred template counts. A later analysis computed generation probabilities with a VDJ recombination model fitted to out-of-frame rearrangements, and checked the results against IGoR. In a later analysis, TCR-TCR, TCR-HLA and TCR-CMV co-occurrence was scored with hypergeometric tests, and a repertoire-size bias correction was applied to TCR pairs. A later analysis estimated false discovery rates by permuting HLA or CMV assignments 20 times. In a later analysis, co-occurring TCRs were grouped using DBSCAN, and TCRdist sequence similarity was added for clustering within HLA-allele-positive subsets. Repertoires with fewer than 30,000 or more than 120,000 public chains were left out of co-occurrence clustering, as were five repertoires with anomalous nucleotide sharing. In its TCRdb copy, this immuneACCESS table keeps in-frame sequences only and misses some clones. Where compared with another copy, unresolved V genes explain less than half of these, and the others have no known cause. For V, J and clone size, that table is used; D and trimming come from the DNA. The sample records 250,000 to 350,000 clones, roughly 85% of which are singletons. The ten largest clonotypes hold 3.5% to 4.5% of the sample.

After removal of 5 bases from V and 3 bases from J, the junction retains 9 bases not matched to a gene. Taken from the germline V gene, the CDR1 and CDR2 loops are SGHVS and FNYEAQ. Inclusive of the bounding cysteine and phenylalanine, the CDR3 is 16 residues long. Of all the DNA, just the CDR3 is kept, 48 bases in frame from base 1. For this clone: Its antigen remains undetermined. No qualities accompany the bases; no much larger clone lies one base away.

Sequences were obtained from PBMCs. This TCR was recovered from a middle-aged man in good health and CMV-seropositive. The rearranged chain carries TRBV7-6 and TRBJ2-7, with 11 junctional bases fitting TRBD2. The CDR3 corresponds to CASSPRTSGLVYEQYF. DNA sequence: TGTGCCAGCAGCCCACGGACTAGCGGGTTAGTCTACGAGCAGTACTTC.